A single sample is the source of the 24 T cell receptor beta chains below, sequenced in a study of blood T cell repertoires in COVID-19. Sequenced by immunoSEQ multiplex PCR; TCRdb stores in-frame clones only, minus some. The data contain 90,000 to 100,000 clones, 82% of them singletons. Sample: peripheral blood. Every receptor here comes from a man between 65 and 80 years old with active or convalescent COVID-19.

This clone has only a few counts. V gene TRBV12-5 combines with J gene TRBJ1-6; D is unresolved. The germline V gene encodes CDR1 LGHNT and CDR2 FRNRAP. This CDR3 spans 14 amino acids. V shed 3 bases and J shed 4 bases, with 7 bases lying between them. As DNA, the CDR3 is TGTGCTAGTGGTTTAGCGGTTTATAATTCACCCCTCCACTTT. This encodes CASGLAVYNSPLHF.

The CDR3 coding sequence is TGCGCCAGCAGCCAACGACAGGGTACCACCGGGGAGCTGTTTTTT. Its protein is CASSQRQGTTGELFF. The chain couples TRBV4-1 to TRBJ2-2, with 7 bases matching TRBD1. Germline values: CDR1 MGHRA, CDR2 YSYEKL. V was clipped by 2 bases and J by 4 bases; unmatched bases: 4. The CDR3 runs to 15 residues.

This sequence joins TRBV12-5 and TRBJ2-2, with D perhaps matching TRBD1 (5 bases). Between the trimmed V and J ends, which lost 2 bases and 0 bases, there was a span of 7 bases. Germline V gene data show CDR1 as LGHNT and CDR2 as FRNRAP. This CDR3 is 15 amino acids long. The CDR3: CASGLRGTNTGELFF. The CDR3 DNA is TGTGCTAGTGGTTTGAGGGGAACGAACACCGGGGAGCTGTTTTTT. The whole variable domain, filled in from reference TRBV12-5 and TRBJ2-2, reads DARVTQTPRHKVTEMGQEVTMRCQPILGHNTVFWYRQTMMQGLELLAYFRNRAPLDDSGMPKDRFSAEMPDATLATLKIQPSEPRDSAVYFCASGLRGTNTGELFFGEGSRLTVL.

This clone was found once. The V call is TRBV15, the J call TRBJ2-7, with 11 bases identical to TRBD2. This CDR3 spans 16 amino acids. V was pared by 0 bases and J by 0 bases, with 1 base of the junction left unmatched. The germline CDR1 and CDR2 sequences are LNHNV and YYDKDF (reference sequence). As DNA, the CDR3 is TGTGCCACCAGCAGAGATACTAGCGGGGGCTCCTACGAGCAGTACTTC. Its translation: CATSRDTSGGSYEQYF.

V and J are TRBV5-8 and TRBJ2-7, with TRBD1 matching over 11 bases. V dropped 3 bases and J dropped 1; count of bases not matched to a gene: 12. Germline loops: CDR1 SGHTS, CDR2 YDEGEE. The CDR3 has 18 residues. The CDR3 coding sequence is TGTGCCAGCAGCTCTCCAAACACCGGGACAGGGGGGTCCTACGAGCAGTACTTC. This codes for CASSSPNTGTGGSYEQYF.

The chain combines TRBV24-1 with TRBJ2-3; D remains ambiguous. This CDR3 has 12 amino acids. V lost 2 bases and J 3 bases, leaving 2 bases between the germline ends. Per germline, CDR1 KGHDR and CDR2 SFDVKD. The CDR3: CATSDSTDTQYF. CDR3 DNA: TGTGCCACCAGTGATTCTACAGATACGCAGTATTTT.

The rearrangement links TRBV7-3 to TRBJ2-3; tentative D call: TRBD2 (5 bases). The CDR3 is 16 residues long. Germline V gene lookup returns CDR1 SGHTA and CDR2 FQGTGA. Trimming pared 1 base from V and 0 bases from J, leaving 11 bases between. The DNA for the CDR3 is TGTGCCAGCAGCTTAATAGCGAGATTAAGCACAGATACGCAGTATTTT. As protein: CASSLIARLSTDTQYF.

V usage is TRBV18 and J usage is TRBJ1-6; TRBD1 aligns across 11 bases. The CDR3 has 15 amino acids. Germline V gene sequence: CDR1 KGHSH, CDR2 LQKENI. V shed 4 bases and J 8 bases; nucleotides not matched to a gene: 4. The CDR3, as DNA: TGTGCCAGCTCACTAGGGACAGGGGGGCATTCACCCCTCCACTTT. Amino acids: CASSLGTGGHSPLHF.

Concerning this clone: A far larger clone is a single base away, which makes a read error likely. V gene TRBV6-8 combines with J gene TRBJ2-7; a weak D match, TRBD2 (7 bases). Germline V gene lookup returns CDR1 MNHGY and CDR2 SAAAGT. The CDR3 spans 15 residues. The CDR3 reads CASCYSGGALGEQYF. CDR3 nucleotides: TGTGCCAGCTGTTACTCTGGGGGGGCCCTAGGGGAGCAGTACTTC.

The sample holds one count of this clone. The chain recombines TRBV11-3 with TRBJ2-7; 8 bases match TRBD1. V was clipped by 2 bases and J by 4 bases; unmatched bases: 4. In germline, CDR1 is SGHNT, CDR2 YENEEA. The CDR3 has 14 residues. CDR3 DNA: TGTGCCAGCAGCTTATACAGGGGGGCATACGAGCAGTACTTC. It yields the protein CASSLYRGAYEQYF.

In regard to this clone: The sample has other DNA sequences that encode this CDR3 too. Here the CDR3 reads CASSVGQVNTEAFF. The CDR3, as DNA: TGTGCCAGCAGCGTAGGACAGGTTAACACTGAAGCTTTCTTT. The chain couples TRBV9 to TRBJ1-1, with D perhaps TRBD1 (6 bases). Trimming removed 0 bases at V and 2 bases at J, with 8 bases between. Germline values: CDR1 SGDLS, CDR2 YYNGEE. The CDR3 sequence is 14 residues long.

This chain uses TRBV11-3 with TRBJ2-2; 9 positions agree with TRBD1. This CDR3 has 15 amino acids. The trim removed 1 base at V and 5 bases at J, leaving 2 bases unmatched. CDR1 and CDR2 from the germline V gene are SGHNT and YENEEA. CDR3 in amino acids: CASSLGGTGTGELFF. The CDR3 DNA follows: TGTGCCAGCAGCTTAGGAGGGACAGGGACCGGGGAGCTGTTTTTT.

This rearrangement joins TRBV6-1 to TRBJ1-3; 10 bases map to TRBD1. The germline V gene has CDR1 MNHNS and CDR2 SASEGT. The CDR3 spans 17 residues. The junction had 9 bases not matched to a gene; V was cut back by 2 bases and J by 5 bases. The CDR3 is CASSEFRDRGRRNTIYF. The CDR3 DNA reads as TGTGCCAGCAGTGAATTCCGGGACAGGGGACGGAGAAACACCATATATTTT.

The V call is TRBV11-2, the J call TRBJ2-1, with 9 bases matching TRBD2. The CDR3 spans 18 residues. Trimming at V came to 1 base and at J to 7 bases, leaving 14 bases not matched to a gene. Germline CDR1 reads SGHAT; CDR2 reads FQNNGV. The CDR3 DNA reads TGTGCCAGCAGCTTAGTAATTGCGGCGGGGGGGACACGGAATGAGCAGTTCTTC. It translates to CASSLVIAAGGTRNEQFF. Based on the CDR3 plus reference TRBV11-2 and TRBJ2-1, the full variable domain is EAGVAQSPRYKIIEKRQSVAFWCNPISGHATLYWYQQILGQGPKLLIQFQNNGVVDDSQLPKDRFSAERLKGVDSTLKIQPAKLEDSAVYLCASSLVIAAGGTRNEQFFGPGTRLTVL.

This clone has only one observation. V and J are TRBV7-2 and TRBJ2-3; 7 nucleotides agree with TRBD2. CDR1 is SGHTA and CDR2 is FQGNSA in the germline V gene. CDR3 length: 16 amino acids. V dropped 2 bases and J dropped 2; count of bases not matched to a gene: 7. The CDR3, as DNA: TGTGCCAGCAGCTTATGGCGGGGGAGCTCCACAGATACGCAGTATTTT. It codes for CASSLWRGSSTDTQYF.

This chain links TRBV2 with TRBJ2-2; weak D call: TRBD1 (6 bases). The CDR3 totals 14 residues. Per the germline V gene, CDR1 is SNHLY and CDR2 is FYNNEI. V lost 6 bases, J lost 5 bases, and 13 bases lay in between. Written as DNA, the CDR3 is TGTGCCAGCAGACGGCTCGGACAGACCGGGGAGCTGTTTTTT. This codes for CASRRLGQTGELFF.

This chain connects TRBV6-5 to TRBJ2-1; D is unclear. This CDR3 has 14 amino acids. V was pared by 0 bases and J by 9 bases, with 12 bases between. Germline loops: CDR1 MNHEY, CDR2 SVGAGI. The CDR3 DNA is TGTGCCAGCAGTTACTCGACCCCTTCGGGTGAGCAGTTCTTC. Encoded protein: CASSYSTPSGEQFF.

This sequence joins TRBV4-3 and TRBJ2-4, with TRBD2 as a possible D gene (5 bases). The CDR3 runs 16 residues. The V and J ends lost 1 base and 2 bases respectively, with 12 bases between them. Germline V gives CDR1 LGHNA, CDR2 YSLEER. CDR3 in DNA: TGCGCCAGCAGCCAAGTTGCGGGTGGTTCCAAAAACATTCAGTACTTC. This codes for CASSQVAGGSKNIQYF.

The CDR3 sequence is CSAQALDWEDGYTF. The CDR3 DNA reads TGCAGCGCCCAGGCACTGGACTGGGAGGATGGCTACACCTTC. This sequence joins TRBV29-1 and TRBJ1-2; D unresolved. Germline V gene lookup returns CDR1 SQVTM and CDR2 ANQGSEA. Trimming pared 7 bases from V and 6 bases from J, leaving 21 bases between. This CDR3 is built from 14 residues.

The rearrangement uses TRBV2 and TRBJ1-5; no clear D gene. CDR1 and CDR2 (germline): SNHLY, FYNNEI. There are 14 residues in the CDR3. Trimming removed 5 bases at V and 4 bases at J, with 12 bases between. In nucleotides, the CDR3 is TGTGCCAGCAGTCCAAGTCCCGGGAATCAGCCCCAGCATTTT. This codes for CASSPSPGNQPQHF. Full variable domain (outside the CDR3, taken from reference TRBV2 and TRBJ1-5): EPEVTQTPSHQVTQMGQEVILRCVPISNHLYFYWYRQILGQKVEFLVSFYNNEISEKSEIFDDQFSVERPDGSNFTLKIRSTKLEDSAMYFCASSPSPGNQPQHFGDGTRLSIL.

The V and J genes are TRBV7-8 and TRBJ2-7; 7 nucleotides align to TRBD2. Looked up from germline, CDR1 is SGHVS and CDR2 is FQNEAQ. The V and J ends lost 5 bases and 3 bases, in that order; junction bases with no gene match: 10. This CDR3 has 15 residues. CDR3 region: CASSPAPAGLYEQYF. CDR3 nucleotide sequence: TGTGCCAGCAGCCCCGCCCCAGCGGGGCTCTACGAGCAGTACTTC.

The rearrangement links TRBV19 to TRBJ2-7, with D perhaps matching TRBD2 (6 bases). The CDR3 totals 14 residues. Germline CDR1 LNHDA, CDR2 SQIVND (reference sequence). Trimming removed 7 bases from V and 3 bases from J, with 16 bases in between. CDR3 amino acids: CASKGTQKGYEQYF. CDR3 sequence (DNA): TGTGCCAGTAAGGGGACTCAAAAAGGCTACGAGCAGTACTTC.

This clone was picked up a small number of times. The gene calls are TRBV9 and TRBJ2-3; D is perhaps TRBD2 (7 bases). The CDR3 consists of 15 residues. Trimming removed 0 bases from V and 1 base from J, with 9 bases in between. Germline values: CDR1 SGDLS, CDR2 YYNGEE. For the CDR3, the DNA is TGTGCCAGCAGCGTAGTAGGGGGGGGCACAGATACGCAGTATTTT. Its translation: CASSVVGGGTDTQYF.

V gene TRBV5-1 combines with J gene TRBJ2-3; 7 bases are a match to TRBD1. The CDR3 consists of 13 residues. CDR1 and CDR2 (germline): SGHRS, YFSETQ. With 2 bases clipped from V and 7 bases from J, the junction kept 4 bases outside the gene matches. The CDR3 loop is CASSFQGENTQYF. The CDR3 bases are TGCGCCAGCAGCTTCCAGGGGGAGAATACGCAGTATTTT. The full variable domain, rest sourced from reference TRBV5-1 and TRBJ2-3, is KAGVTQTPRYLIKTRGQQVTLSCSPISGHRSVSWYQQTPGQGLQFLFEYFSETQRNKGNFPGRFSGRQFSNSRSEMNVSTLELGDSALYLCASSFQGENTQYFGPGTRLTVL.